The T cell receptor (beta chain) described here comes from a study of PD-1 blockade in classical Hodgkin lymphoma. Overall study: Patients received nivolumab 3 mg/kg intravenously every 2 weeks.

The repertoire was sequenced with immunoSEQ multiplex PCR; TCRdb's copy has only in-frame clones and lacks some. The sample holds 20,000 to 30,000 clones, about 70% seen once. Overall study findings and caveats: Among the patients, those starting nivolumab under 1 year after ASCT were excluded. There was a significant rise in CD4+ TCR diversity by C4D1, with no such rise for CD8+.

After autologous stem cell transplantation all patients relapsed, and prior brentuximab vedotin exposure differed between cohorts. This CDR3 contains 13 residues. The ends were cut back, 5 bases at V and 5 bases at J, with 12 bases in the middle. Germline CDR1 reads SGHTA; CDR2 reads FQGNSA. In regard to this clone: Its antigen remains unknown.

The chain combines TRBV7-2 with TRBJ2-5; the D gene is possibly TRBD2 (6 bases). The material sequenced was peripheral blood mononuclear cells (PBMCs), taken at baseline. The sequence was obtained from a human donor with classical Hodgkin lymphoma. CDR3 sequence (DNA): TGTGCCAGCAGCCCCCGACTAGGGGAGACCCAGTACTTC. This codes for CASSPRLGETQYF.